These 30 T cell receptor beta chains were all obtained from the same sample, sequenced in a study of blood T cells in healthy people across ages. The use of a sample-barcoded 5' primer and a J-beta primer mix characterized a second PCR of roughly 6 to 12 cycles. MiXCR was run by TCRdb on the 5' RACE reads, yielding one entry per CDR3 protein. The sample has about 780,000 distinct CDR3 sequences, roughly 26% seen once; the top ten hold around 3%. These same data were also listed under a study on T cells of mothers and their children.

Specimen: blood. These receptors were collected from a boy between 10 and 17 years old in good health.

With respect to this clonotype: At one end, the junction sequence differs from germline, possibly due to a read error. The rearrangement links TRBV5-1 to TRBJ2-5; D perhaps matches TRBD2 (5 bases). The CDR3 totals 15 residues. CDR1 and CDR2 from the germline V gene are SGHRS and YFSETQ. CDR3 DNA sequence: TGCGCCAGCAGACTGGCCCGGAGGCACGGGGAGACCCAGCACTTC. It encodes CASRLARRHGETQHF.

V and J are TRBV7-3 and TRBJ2-6; D unresolved. Germline values: CDR1 SGHTA, CDR2 FQGTGA. This CDR3 spans 15 amino acids. Trimming left V 5 bases short and J 0 bases short, with 8 bases between. This CDR3 reads CASSPQFSGANVLTF. The CDR3 bases are TGTGCCAGCAGCCCCCAATTCTCTGGGGCCAACGTCCTGACTTTC.

This clonotype was picked up a small number of times. The chain joins TRBV29-1 to TRBJ1-1, with D uncertain. The CDR3 contains 14 residues. Germline V gene data show CDR1 as SQVTM and CDR2 as ANQGSEA. Trimming removed 7 bases from V and 0 bases from J, with 15 bases in between. The chain's CDR3 is CSAPRTELNTEAFF. DNA of the CDR3: TGCAGCGCCCCCCGGACGGAATTGAACACTGAAGCTTTCTTT.

V and J are TRBV6-5 and TRBJ2-4; 12 nucleotides match TRBD2. V shed 4 bases, J shed 1 base, and the junction held 11 bases outside the gene matches. The CDR3 is made up of 19 amino acids. Germline V CDR1 and CDR2: MNHEY, SVGAGI. CDR3 region: CASSSKLAGGLQAKNIQYF. In DNA form, the CDR3 reads TGTGCCAGCAGTTCTAAACTAGCGGGGGGCCTTCAGGCCAAAAACATTCAGTACTTC.

This CDR3 reads CASSTDTSTDTQYF. CDR3 DNA: TGTGCCAGCAGTACGGATACTAGCACAGATACGCAGTATTTT. This chain connects TRBV28 to TRBJ2-3, with unresolved D. The CDR3 is made up of 14 amino acids. CDR1 is MDHEN, CDR2 SYDVKM, per germline. Trimming cost V 5 bases and J 0 bases, with 9 bases left between them.

This chain joins TRBV4-1 and TRBJ1-1; 10 positions match TRBD1. Per the germline V gene, CDR1 is MGHRA and CDR2 is YSYEKL. The V and J ends lost 4 bases and 5 bases, in that order; junction bases with no gene match: 10. The CDR3 has 16 amino acids. For the CDR3, the DNA is TGCGCCAGCAGCCGCCCCGACAGGGGGCTGGGGACTGAAGCTTTCTTT. This codes for CASSRPDRGLGTEAFF.

This clonotype was counted between two and nine times. The chain couples TRBV4-3 to TRBJ1-2; 11 bases are a match to TRBD1. The V gene end was trimmed by 0 bases and the J gene end by 8 bases; junction bases not matched to a gene: 2. Germline CDR1 LGHNA, CDR2 YSLEER. The CDR3 contains 14 residues. The CDR3 spells CASSQDWDRGGYTF. CDR3 nucleotide sequence: TGCGCCAGCAGCCAAGATTGGGACAGGGGGGGCTACACCTTC.

The chain carries TRBV6-5 and TRBJ2-5, with D perhaps matching TRBD1 or TRBD2 (5 bases each). This CDR3 has 14 residues. Germline CDR1 MNHEY, CDR2 SVGAGI. Trimming took 2 bases from V and 5 from J, leaving 12 bases between them. The CDR3 protein is CASSYEGRRETQYF. The DNA of the CDR3 is TGTGCCAGCAGTTACGAGGGGAGAAGGGAGACCCAGTACTTC.

There are a few counts of this clonotype. The chain is built from TRBV6-1 and TRBJ2-5; D is perhaps TRBD2 (6 bases). Germline V gene lookup returns CDR1 MNHNS and CDR2 SASEGT. The CDR3 totals 14 residues. V was shortened by 9 bases and J by 7 bases, with 21 bases between the two germline ends. CDR3 coding DNA: TGTGCCAGTCCTTCCCGGGGGATTATTGGGACCCAGTACTTC. It is translated as CASPSRGIIGTQYF.

The chain employs TRBV7-9 and TRBJ2-1, with TRBD2 as a possible D gene (6 bases). Trimming removed 5 bases from V and 0 bases from J, with 17 bases in between. This CDR3 is built from 17 residues. Germline V gives CDR1 SEHNR, CDR2 FQNEAQ (reference sequence). The CDR3 sequence is CASSPGGGDSSYNEQFF. Here the CDR3 DNA reads TGTGCCAGCAGCCCCGGAGGCGGGGATAGCTCCTACAATGAGCAGTTCTTC.

This clonotype was seen a handful of times. CDR3 bases: TGCAGTGCTAGATCCCGGGACTACTCCTACGAGCAGTACTTC. Its translation: CSARSRDYSYEQYF. The chain has TRBV20-1 and TRBJ2-7, with 7 bases matching TRBD2. This CDR3 is built from 14 residues. The V gene's germline CDR1 is DFQATT and CDR2 SNEGSKA (reference sequence). Trimming cost V 2 bases and J 0 bases; bases outside gene matches: 4.

Only a few counts were recorded for this clonotype. The genes are TRBV5-5 and TRBJ1-2; possible D gene TRBD1, 5 bases. Trimming cost V 0 bases and J 11 bases, with 8 bases left between them. This CDR3 comprises 11 residues. CDR1 and CDR2 (germline): SGHKS, YYEKEE (reference sequence). In nucleotides, the CDR3 is TGTGCCAGCAGCTTGGAAGGGGCATACACCTTC. As protein: CASSLEGAYTF.

This rearrangement joins TRBV3-1 to TRBJ2-5; D is possibly TRBD1 or TRBD2 (5 bases each). The DNA end lines up better with TRBJ2-1; the J call may be wrong. The length of the CDR3 is 13 residues. CDR1 LGHDT and CDR2 YNNKEL come from the germline V gene (reference sequence). CDR3 region: CASSHPGAGEQFF. The CDR3 bases are TGTGCCAGCAGCCACCCCGGGGCGGGTGAGCAGTTCTTC.

A note on this clonotype: The junction differs from germline at one of its ends, possibly a read error. The rearrangement joins TRBV6-2 or TRBV6-3 to TRBJ2-1; D is undetermined. Germline V gives CDR1 MNHEY, CDR2 SVGEGT. The CDR3 is 14 amino acids. As DNA, the CDR3 is TGTGCCAGCAGTTACCTTAGCACCTACAATGAGCAGTTCTTT. Its translation: CASSYLSTYNEQFF.

The gene calls are TRBV6-2 or TRBV6-3 and TRBJ2-7; D is unclear. Germline values: CDR1 MNHEY, CDR2 SVGEGT. The CDR3 runs 13 residues. The germline V and J ends were trimmed by 2 bases and 4 bases, with 9 bases remaining between them. The CDR3 sequence: CASSYELPYEQYF. The CDR3 DNA follows: TGTGCCAGCAGTTACGAACTTCCTTACGAGCAGTACTTC.

V is TRBV5-1 and J is TRBJ2-3, with a weak D call TRBD1 (5 bases). The V end was cut by 0 bases, the J end by 0 bases, with 8 bases between. From germline, CDR1 is SGHRS and CDR2 YFSETQ. The length of the CDR3 is 15 residues. CDR3 DNA: TGCGCCAGCAGCTTGGGATGGGGCAGCACAGATACGCAGTATTTT. It is translated as CASSLGWGSTDTQYF.

This rearrangement joins TRBV2 to TRBJ2-5; 9 bases match TRBD2. CDR1 and CDR2 from the germline V gene are SNHLY and FYNNEI. Unmatched junction bases numbered 5, after V lost 9 bases and J lost 3 bases. CDR3 size: 13 residues. The CDR3 protein is CASHGGGEETQYF. As DNA, the CDR3 is TGTGCCAGTCATGGCGGGGGGGAAGAGACCCAGTACTTC. The full variable domain, rest sourced from reference TRBV2 and TRBJ2-5, is EPEVTQTPSHQVTQMGQEVILRCVPISNHLYFYWYRQILGQKVEFLVSFYNNEISEKSEIFDDQFSVERPDGSNFTLKIRSTKLEDSAMYFCASHGGGEETQYFGPGTRLLVL.

This rearrangement joins TRBV29-1 to TRBJ2-3; the D gene is possibly TRBD1 (5 bases). This CDR3 has 13 residues. The germline V gene encodes CDR1 SQVTM and CDR2 ANQGSEA. V was pared by 6 bases and J by 2 bases, with 12 bases between. CDR3 in DNA: TGCAGCGTCAGGGCTAGTTACACAGATACGCAGTATTTT. Residues: CSVRASYTDTQYF.

This clonotype was seen a few times. V is TRBV18 and J is TRBJ2-3, with 7 bases lining up with TRBD2. V lost 0 bases, J lost 6 bases, and 3 bases stayed unmatched. Germline CDR1 KGHSH, CDR2 LQKENI. The CDR3 has 14 amino acids. The CDR3 bases are TGTGCCAGCTCACCACCGGACGGGAGGGATACGCAGTATTTT. Translating it yields CASSPPDGRDTQYF.

This clonotype has more than one count but fewer than ten. The rearrangement uses TRBV29-1 and TRBJ2-6, with D unresolved. V shed 1 base and J shed 1 base, with 5 bases lying between them. The CDR3 has 14 residues. CDR1 SQVTM and CDR2 ANQGSEA come from the germline V gene. CDR3 residues: CSVEAVSGANVLTF. CDR3 bases: TGCAGCGTTGAAGCAGTGTCTGGGGCCAACGTCCTGACTTTC.

This clonotype has a handful of counts. The V and J genes are TRBV9 and TRBJ1-2, with a tentative D call TRBD1 (5 bases). This CDR3 is 13 amino acids long. Germline values: CDR1 SGDLS, CDR2 YYNGEE. V shed 2 bases and J shed 8 bases, with 13 bases lying between them. The CDR3 loop is CASSVHGGRGYTF. CDR3 DNA sequence: TGTGCCAGCAGCGTCCACGGGGGACGAGGCTACACCTTC.

This rearrangement joins TRBV6-5 to TRBJ2-7; tentative D call: TRBD1 (5 bases). The germline V gene has CDR1 MNHEY and CDR2 SVGAGI. The CDR3 runs 14 residues. Trimming took 6 bases from V and 6 from J, leaving 18 bases between them. CDR3 amino acids: CASSESRQGGEQYF. The CDR3, as DNA: TGTGCCAGCAGCGAGTCTCGGCAGGGTGGCGAGCAGTACTTC.

The chain is built from TRBV5-8 and TRBJ2-1, with 11 bases lining up with TRBD2. The germline V gene has CDR1 SGHTS and CDR2 YDEGEE. The CDR3 totals 19 residues. The J segment lost 0 bases and the V segment lost 0 bases, leaving 8 bases of the junction unmatched. CDR3 sequence: CASSLALAGGYASYNEQFF. The DNA for the CDR3 is TGTGCCAGCAGCTTGGCCCTAGCGGGGGGATATGCCTCCTACAATGAGCAGTTCTTC.

This clonotype was observed a few times. CDR3 coding DNA: TGTGCCAGCAGTGAACCAGGGGAGGCCTATGGCTACACCTTC. Protein sequence: CASSEPGEAYGYTF. The chain joins TRBV25-1 to TRBJ1-2, with D perhaps matching TRBD1 (6 bases). From germline, CDR1 is MGHDK and CDR2 SYGVNS. CDR3 length: 14 residues. Trimming shortened V by 2 bases and J by 4 bases, and 11 bases separated the two germline ends.

A few counts support this clonotype. The chain couples TRBV29-1 to TRBJ1-4; D perhaps matches TRBD1 (6 bases). The germline V and J ends were trimmed by 5 bases and 4 bases, with 11 bases remaining between them. CDR3 length equals 13 residues. From germline, CDR1 is SQVTM and CDR2 ANQGSEA. The CDR3 spells CSVSGAGNEKLFF. Written as DNA, the CDR3 is TGCAGCGTTTCAGGGGCTGGTAATGAAAAACTGTTTTTT.

Comment on this clonotype: The CDR3 end shows no conserved phenylalanine or tryptophan, and so a read error is likely. This chain uses TRBV2 with TRBJ2-4; 11 bases fit TRBD1. Germline V gene data show CDR1 as SNHLY and CDR2 as FYNNEI. The CDR3 is 16 amino acids. J gave up 6 bases and V 4 bases, and 8 bases lay outside the gene matches. The CDR3 is CASSGGRDRGLNIQYS. CDR3 in DNA: TGTGCCAGCAGTGGGGGCCGGGACAGGGGGTTAAACATTCAGTACTCC.

V usage is TRBV28 and J usage is TRBJ2-6; D is possibly TRBD2 (5 bases). CDR3 length: 15 amino acids. Germline V gene data show CDR1 as MDHEN and CDR2 as SYDVKM. V lost 5 bases and J lost 5, with 13 bases in between. CDR3 sequence: CASSPVGSRANVLTF. The CDR3, as DNA: TGTGCCAGCAGTCCCGTGGGGAGCCGGGCCAACGTCCTGACTTTC. The full variable domain, with the rest looked up from reference TRBV28 and TRBJ2-6, is DVKVTQSSRYLVKRTGEKVFLECVQDMDHENMFWYRQDPGLGLRLIYFSYDVKMKEKGDIPEGYSVSREKKERFSLILESASTNQTSMYLCASSPVGSRANVLTFGAGSRLTVL.

In DNA, the CDR3 is TGTGCCAGCAGTCCTCCGGGACAGGGGTCCTACGAGCAGTACTTC. Its translation: CASSPPGQGSYEQYF. The chain carries TRBV6-6 and TRBJ2-7; 10 bases are shared with TRBD1. CDR1 and CDR2 (germline): MNHNY, SVGAGI (reference sequence). Trimming took 5 bases from V and 1 from J; bases not matched to a gene: 5. This CDR3 is built from 15 residues.

This clonotype turned up a few times. J is TRBJ2-5 and V is TRBV20-1; 9 nucleotides agree with TRBD2. Germline assignment: CDR1 DFQATT and CDR2 SNEGSKA (reference sequence). This CDR3 is built from 13 residues. V lost 5 bases to trimming and J lost 4 bases; unmatched junction nucleotides: 5. The CDR3 DNA is TGCAGTGCTGTCCCGACTAGCGGAGAGACCCAGTACTTC. It encodes CSAVPTSGETQYF.

V is TRBV4-2 and J is TRBJ2-5; no reliable D call. Trimming stripped 3 bases from V and 5 bases from J, with 7 bases between. Germline loops: CDR1 LGHNA, CDR2 YNFKEQ. The CDR3 contains 12 residues. CDR3 loop: CASSQNLETQYF. As DNA, the CDR3 is TGTGCCAGCAGCCAGAACTTGGAGACCCAGTACTTC.